This T cell receptor beta chain comes out of a study of blood T cells in healthy people across ages. The wider study: Template switching retrieved approximately one barcoded beta molecule for each two T cells.

A sample-barcoded 5' primer and a J-beta primer mix were used in a second PCR of about 7 to 11 cycles. Every cDNA molecule bore a tag from a template-switch adaptor containing 12 random nucleotides. TCRdb called the 5' RACE reads again in MiXCR, with one record for every CDR3 protein. The sample yields around 850,000 distinct CDR3 sequences, roughly 34% seen once. Sample donors were healthy Caucasian individuals that came from Russia, aged about 6 to 100. Each donor had approximately 10 milliliters of peripheral blood drawn. This clonotype was detected only once. V lost 8 bases and J lost 13, with 15 bases in between. CDR3 length: 11 amino acids. Germline values: CDR1 MNHNS, CDR2 SASEGT.

The specimen sequenced was blood. This clonotype was sampled from a man aged 18 to 35 in good health. V gene TRBV6-1 combines with J gene TRBJ2-1; D is unclear. CDR3 DNA: TGTGCCAGCGCCCGAGCATGGACCCAGTTCTTC. This translates into CASARAWTQFF.